The next 13 T cell receptor beta chains were all read from a single sample in a study of T-cell memory formation after mild COVID-19. TCRdb ran MiXCR on the 5' RACE reads and lists one entry per CDR3 protein. The sample carries almost 250,000 distinct CDR3 sequences, approximately 15% recorded once. Input material: PBMCs or a T cell subset sorted from them (not recorded which). These receptors came from an adult woman who had mild COVID-19 (a few samples of this study predate the infection). Cell type and time point are not known.

This clonotype has at least ten counts. This rearrangement joins TRBV4-1 to TRBJ1-1; maybe TRBD1 (6 bases). Trimming removed 4 bases from V and 4 bases from J, with 10 bases in between. Per germline, CDR1 MGHRA and CDR2 YSYEKL. CDR3 length: 13 amino acids. CDR3 nucleotides: TGCGCCAGCAGCCGACAGGCTGTCACTGAAGCTTTCTTT. Translated: CASSRQAVTEAFF.

V usage is TRBV29-1 and J usage is TRBJ1-1; D ambiguous. The CDR3 runs to 10 residues. Deletions cut 3 bases from V and 5 bases from J, with 4 bases between. Germline V gives CDR1 SQVTM, CDR2 ANQGSEA. The CDR3, as DNA: TGCAGCGTTGATGGTACTGAAGCTTTCTTT. It encodes CSVDGTEAFF.

The chain is built from TRBV12-3 or TRBV12-4 and TRBJ1-1, with TRBD1 matching over 8 bases. This CDR3 contains 14 residues. V lost 5 bases to trimming and J lost 11 bases; unmatched junction nucleotides: 13. CDR3 protein: CASSDDRGSALAFF. In DNA, the CDR3 is TGTGCCAGCAGTGACGACAGGGGCTCGGCGTTGGCTTTCTTT.

This clonotype was recorded a few times. The chain combines TRBV4-2 with TRBJ1-2; 9 bases are shared with TRBD1. Germline CDR1 is LGHNA and CDR2 is YNFKEQ. The junction had 3 bases not matched to a gene; V was cut back by 0 bases and J by 7 bases. The CDR3 runs 14 residues. The DNA of the CDR3 is TGTGCCAGCAGCCAAGATGACAGGGGGGGTGGCTACACCTTC. Protein: CASSQDDRGGGYTF.

This chain uses TRBV6-5 with TRBJ1-4, with D unclear. The length of the CDR3 is 13 residues. Trimming cost V 3 bases and J 4 bases, with 6 bases left between them. CDR1 MNHEY and CDR2 SVGAGI come from the germline V gene. The CDR3 protein is CASSYEINEKLFF. DNA of the CDR3: TGTGCCAGCAGTTATGAGATTAATGAAAAACTGTTTTTT.

This chain uses TRBV12-3 or TRBV12-4 with TRBJ1-5; D uncertain. The length of the CDR3 is 15 residues. V lost 6 bases and J 4 bases, leaving 16 bases between the germline ends. The CDR3 coding sequence is TGTGCCAGCAGGATGGCTGCAGCCGATAATCAGCCCCAGCATTTT. It encodes CASRMAAADNQPQHF.

J is TRBJ2-7 and V is TRBV10-3, with TRBD2 as a possible D gene (5 bases). This CDR3 is 14 amino acids long. Trimming took 0 bases from V and 5 from J, leaving 11 bases between them. Germline loops: CDR1 ENHRY, CDR2 SYGVKD. CDR3 in amino acids: CAISESHGIDEQYF. In nucleotides, the CDR3 is TGTGCCATCAGTGAGTCCCACGGGATCGACGAGCAGTACTTC.

This clonotype was counted a few times. This chain uses TRBV5-1 with TRBJ2-2, with 8 nucleotides matching TRBD1. V shed 3 bases and J 6 bases; nucleotides not matched to a gene: 13. This CDR3 contains 17 residues. Germline CDR1 is SGHRS and CDR2 is YFSETQ. The CDR3 sequence: CASSSNPSDRVPGELFF. The CDR3 DNA reads as TGCGCCAGCAGCTCCAACCCTTCGGACAGGGTCCCCGGGGAGCTGTTTTTT.

This clonotype was counted at least ten times. The V call is TRBV18, the J call TRBJ2-5; 7 nucleotides match TRBD1. The CDR3 covers 13 residues. Trimming at V came to 5 bases and at J to 5 bases, leaving 5 bases not matched to a gene. The germline CDR1 and CDR2 sequences are KGHSH and LQKENI. The CDR3 loop reads CASSSTGPETQYF. The DNA of the CDR3 is TGTGCCAGCTCATCGACAGGGCCGGAGACCCAGTACTTC. The full variable domain, with the rest looked up from reference TRBV18 and TRBJ2-5, is NAGVMQNPRHLVRRRGQEARLRCSPMKGHSHVYWYRQLPEEGLKFMVYLQKENIIDESGMPKERFSAEFPKEGPSILRIQQVVRGDSAAYFCASSSTGPETQYFGPGTRLLVL.

This clonotype was seen a handful of times. The rearrangement uses TRBV20-1 and TRBJ1-2; D not resolved. Germline assignment: CDR1 DFQATT and CDR2 SNEGSKA (reference sequence). Trimming left V 7 bases short and J 4 bases short, with 16 bases between. The CDR3 totals 13 residues. The CDR3 is CSGRGSILYGYTF. The CDR3 region has the DNA TGCAGTGGGCGAGGCAGTATCCTCTATGGCTACACCTTC.

A remark on this clonotype: The conserved closing phenylalanine or tryptophan is absent in this CDR3, likely reflecting a read error. The CDR3 here is CASSQERLLANSNEQFL. Written as DNA, the CDR3 is TGTGCCAGCAGCCAAGAGCGGCTCCTAGCGAACTCCAATGAGCAGTTCTTA. The gene calls are TRBV3-1 and TRBJ2-1; tentative D call: TRBD2 (6 bases). Germline V gene sequence: CDR1 LGHDT, CDR2 YNNKEL (reference sequence). The CDR3 has 17 residues. Trimming removed 0 bases at V and 6 bases at J, with 18 bases between.

The chain combines TRBV12-3 or TRBV12-4 with TRBJ1-3; D is unclear. This CDR3 comprises 14 residues. The ends were cut back, 3 bases at V and 1 base at J, with 7 bases in the middle. The CDR3: CASSFEDSGNTIYF. In nucleotides, the CDR3 is TGTGCCAGCAGTTTCGAGGATTCTGGAAACACCATATATTTT.

This clonotype was recorded many times. The J gene is TRBJ2-1, the V gene TRBV5-1, with 10 nucleotides matching TRBD2. The CDR3 totals 15 residues. Germline CDR1 reads SGHRS; CDR2 reads YFSETQ. J lost 2 bases, V lost 4 bases, and 3 bases had no gene match. CDR3 in amino acids: CASSAAGGPYNEQFF. The CDR3 DNA reads TGCGCCAGCAGCGCAGCGGGGGGGCCCTACAATGAGCAGTTCTTC. The full variable domain, its missing parts supplied by reference TRBV5-1 and TRBJ2-1, is KAGVTQTPRYLIKTRGQQVTLSCSPISGHRSVSWYQQTPGQGLQFLFEYFSETQRNKGNFPGRFSGRQFSNSRSEMNVSTLELGDSALYLCASSAAGGPYNEQFFGPGTRLTVL.